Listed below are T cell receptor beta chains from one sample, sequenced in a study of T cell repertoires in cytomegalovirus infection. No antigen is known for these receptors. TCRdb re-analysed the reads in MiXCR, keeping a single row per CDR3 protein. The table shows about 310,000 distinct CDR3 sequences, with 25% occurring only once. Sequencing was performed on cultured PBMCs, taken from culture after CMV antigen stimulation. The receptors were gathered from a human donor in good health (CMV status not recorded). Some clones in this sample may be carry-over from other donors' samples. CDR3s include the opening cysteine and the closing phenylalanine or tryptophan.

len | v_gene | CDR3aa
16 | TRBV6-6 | CASSYLLGESNQPQHF
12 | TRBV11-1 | CASSLSARELFF
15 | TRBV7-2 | CASSLGGGYNQPQHF
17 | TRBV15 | CATSRETAGGGTRIQYF
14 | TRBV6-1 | CASRTPEDTGELFF
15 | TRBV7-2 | CASSFGTSGADEQFF
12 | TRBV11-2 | CASSRQGDTIYF
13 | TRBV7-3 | CASSLTERTEAFF
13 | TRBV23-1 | CASSQLREDKRFF
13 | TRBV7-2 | CASSLNTPGGYTF
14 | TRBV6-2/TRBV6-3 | CASSYGGATDTQYF
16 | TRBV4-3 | CASSQDLAGIVDTQYF
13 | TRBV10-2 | CASISSNTGELFF
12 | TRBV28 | CASSLGTYGYTF
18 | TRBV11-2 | CASSLAFSGQGARNEQYF
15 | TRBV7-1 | CASSSSFTGRETQYF
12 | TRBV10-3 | CAISDRSYGYTF
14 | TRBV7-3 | CASGRQGVEQPQHF
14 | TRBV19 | CASNLGGVFNEQFF
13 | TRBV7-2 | CASISGGGDTQYF
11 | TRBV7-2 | CASSSQGEAFF
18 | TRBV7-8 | CASSYDRSGGGGPNEQFF
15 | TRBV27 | CASSLLSPGGNGYTF
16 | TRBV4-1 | CASSQDSVRGAEKLFF
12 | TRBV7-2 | CASSWTGYEQFF
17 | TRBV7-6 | CASSLGTGKLRNYGYTF
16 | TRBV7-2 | CASSRVGGTNSNEQFF
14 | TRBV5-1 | CASSLSLGYNEQFF
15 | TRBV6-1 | CASSVGLAVSYEQYF
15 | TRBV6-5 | CASSYVGGGNQPQHF
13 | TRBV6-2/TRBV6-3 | CASSLGRGYEQFF
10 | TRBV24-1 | CATSSNIQYF
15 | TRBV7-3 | CASSPGGSGAYEQYF
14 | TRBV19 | CASSPGELWNTQYF
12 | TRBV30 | CAWGHLNTEAFF
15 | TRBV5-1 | CASSPPQGMNTEAFF
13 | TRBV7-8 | CASSLGAANEAFF
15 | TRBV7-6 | CASGLDGSAFVEQFF
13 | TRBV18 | CASSPNTGQGQYF
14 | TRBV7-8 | CASSLGFAGNTIYF
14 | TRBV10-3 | CAISGDSSGNTIYF
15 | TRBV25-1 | CASSDTRQGNYGYTF
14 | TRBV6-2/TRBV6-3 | CASSSRGGDQPQHF
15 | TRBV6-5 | CASSYFPSGIYEQYF
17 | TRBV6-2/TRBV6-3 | CASSPHSGRGAKNIQYF
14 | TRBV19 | CASSTGQGKDEQYF
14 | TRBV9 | CASSVGQAQETQYF
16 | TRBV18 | CASSPQSRTNTGELFF
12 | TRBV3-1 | CASSHLGQPQHF
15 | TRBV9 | CASSLAGESYNEQFF
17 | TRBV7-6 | CASSSWTSGRAEDTQYF
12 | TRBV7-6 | CASSSGQPPLPF
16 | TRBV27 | CASSSGGQGWADTQYF
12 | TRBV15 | CATSRVGAGYTF
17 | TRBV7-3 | CASSVQSSGLSTDTQYF